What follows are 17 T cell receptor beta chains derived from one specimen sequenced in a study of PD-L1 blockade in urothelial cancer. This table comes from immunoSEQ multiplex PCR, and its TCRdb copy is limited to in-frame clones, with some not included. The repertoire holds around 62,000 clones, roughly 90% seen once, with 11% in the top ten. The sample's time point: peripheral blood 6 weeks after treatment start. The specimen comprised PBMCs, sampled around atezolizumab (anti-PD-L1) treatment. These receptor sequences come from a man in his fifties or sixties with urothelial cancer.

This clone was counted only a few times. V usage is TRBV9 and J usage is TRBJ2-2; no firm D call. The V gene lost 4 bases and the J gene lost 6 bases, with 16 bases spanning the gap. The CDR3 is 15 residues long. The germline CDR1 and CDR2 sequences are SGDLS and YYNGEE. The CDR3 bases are TGTGCCAGCAGCCGTCTGAGGTTATCCGCCGGGGAGCTGTTTTTT. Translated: CASSRLRLSAGELFF.

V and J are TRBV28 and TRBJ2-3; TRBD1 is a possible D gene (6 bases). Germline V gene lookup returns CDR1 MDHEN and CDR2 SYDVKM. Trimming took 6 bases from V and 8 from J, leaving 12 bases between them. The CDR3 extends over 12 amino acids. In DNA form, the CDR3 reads TGTGCCAGCAGCCCTACAGGGTTTACGCAGTATTTT. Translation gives CASSPTGFTQYF.

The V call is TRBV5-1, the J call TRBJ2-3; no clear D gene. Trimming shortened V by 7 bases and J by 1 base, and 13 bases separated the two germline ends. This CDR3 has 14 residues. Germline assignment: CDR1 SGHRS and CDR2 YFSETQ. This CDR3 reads CASSRSEGTDTQYF. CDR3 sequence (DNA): TGCGCCAGCTCACGTTCCGAGGGCACAGATACGCAGTATTTT.

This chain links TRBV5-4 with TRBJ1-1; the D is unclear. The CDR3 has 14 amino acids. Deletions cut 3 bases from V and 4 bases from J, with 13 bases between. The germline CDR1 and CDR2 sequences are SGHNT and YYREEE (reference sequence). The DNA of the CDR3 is TGTGCCAGCAGCTGGCCGGGTGGTGGCACTGAAGCTTTCTTT. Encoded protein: CASSWPGGGTEAFF.

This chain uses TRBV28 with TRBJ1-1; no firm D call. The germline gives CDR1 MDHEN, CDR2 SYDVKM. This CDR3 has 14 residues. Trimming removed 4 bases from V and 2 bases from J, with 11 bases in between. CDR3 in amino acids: CASSSAQVNTEAFF. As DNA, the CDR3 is TGTGCCAGCAGTTCGGCCCAGGTTAACACTGAAGCTTTCTTT.

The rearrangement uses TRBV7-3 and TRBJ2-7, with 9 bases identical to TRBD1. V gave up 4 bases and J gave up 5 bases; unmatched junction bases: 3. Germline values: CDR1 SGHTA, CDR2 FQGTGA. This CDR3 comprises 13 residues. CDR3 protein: CASSWTGAHEQYF. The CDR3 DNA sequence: TGTGCCAGCAGCTGGACAGGGGCCCACGAGCAGTACTTC.

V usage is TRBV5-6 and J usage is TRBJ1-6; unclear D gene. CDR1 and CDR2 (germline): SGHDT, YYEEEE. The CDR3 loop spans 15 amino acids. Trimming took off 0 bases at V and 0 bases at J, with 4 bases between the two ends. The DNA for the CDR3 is TGTGCCAGCAGCTTGGATAGCTCCTATAATTCACCCCTCCACTTT. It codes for CASSLDSSYNSPLHF. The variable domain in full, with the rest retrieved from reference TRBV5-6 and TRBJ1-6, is DAGVTQSPTHLIKTRGQQVTLRCSPKSGHDTVSWYQQALGQGPQFIFQYYEEEERQRGNFPDRFSGHQFPNYSSELNVNALLLGDSALYLCASSLDSSYNSPLHFGNGTRLTVT.

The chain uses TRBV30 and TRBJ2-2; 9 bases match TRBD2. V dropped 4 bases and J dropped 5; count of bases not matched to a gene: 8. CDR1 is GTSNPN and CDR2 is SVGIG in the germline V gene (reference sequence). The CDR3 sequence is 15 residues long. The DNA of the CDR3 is TGTGCCTGGACAGGGAGACTAGCGGCTACCGGGGAGCTGTTTTTT. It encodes CAWTGRLAATGELFF. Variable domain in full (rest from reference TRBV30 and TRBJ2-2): SQTIHQWPATLVQPVGSPLSLECTVEGTSNPNLYWYRQAAGRGLQLLFYSVGIGQISSEVPQNLSASRPQDRQFILSSKKLLLSDSGFYLCAWTGRLAATGELFFGEGSRLTVL.

CDR3 nucleotides: TGTGCCAGCAGCTTGGGTGCGGGGGCTAGCAATGAGCAGTTCTTC. It is translated as CASSLGAGASNEQFF. V usage is TRBV5-6 and J usage is TRBJ2-1, with D tentatively TRBD2 (7 bases). This CDR3 region has 15 residues. Trimming stripped 0 bases from V and 6 bases from J, with 13 bases between. Germline CDR1 reads SGHDT; CDR2 reads YYEEEE.

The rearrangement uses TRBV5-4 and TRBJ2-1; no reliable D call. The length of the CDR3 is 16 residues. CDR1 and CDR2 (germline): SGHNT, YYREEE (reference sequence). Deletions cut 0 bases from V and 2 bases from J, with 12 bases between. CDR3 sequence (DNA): TGTGCCAGCAGCTTGGTGTCCTTCCCCCCCTACAATGAGCAGTTCTTC. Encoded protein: CASSLVSFPPYNEQFF. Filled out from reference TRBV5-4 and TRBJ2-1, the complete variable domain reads ETGVTQSPTHLIKTRGQQVTLRCSSQSGHNTVSWYQQALGQGPQFIFQYYREEENGRGNFPPRFSGLQFPNYSSELNVNALELDDSALYLCASSLVSFPPYNEQFFGPGTRLTVL.

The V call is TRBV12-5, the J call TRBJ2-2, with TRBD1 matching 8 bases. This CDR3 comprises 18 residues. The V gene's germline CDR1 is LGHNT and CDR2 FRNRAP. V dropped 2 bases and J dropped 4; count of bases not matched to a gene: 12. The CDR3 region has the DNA TGTGCTAGTGGTTTGCGATCCAGGGGGCGTCCTTTCACCGGGGAGCTGTTTTTT. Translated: CASGLRSRGRPFTGELFF.

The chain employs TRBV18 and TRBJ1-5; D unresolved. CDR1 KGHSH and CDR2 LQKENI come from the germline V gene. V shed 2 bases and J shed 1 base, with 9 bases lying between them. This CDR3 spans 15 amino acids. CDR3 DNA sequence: TGTGCCAGCTCACCAGGGTCCGGGAGCAATCAGCCCCAGCATTTT. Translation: CASSPGSGSNQPQHF.

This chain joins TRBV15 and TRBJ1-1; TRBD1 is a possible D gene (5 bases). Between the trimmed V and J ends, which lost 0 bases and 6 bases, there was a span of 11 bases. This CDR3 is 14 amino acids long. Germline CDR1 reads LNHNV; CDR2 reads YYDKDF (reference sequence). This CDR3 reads CATSRDRAGPEAFF. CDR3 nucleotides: TGTGCCACCAGCAGAGATCGCGCAGGGCCTGAAGCTTTCTTT.

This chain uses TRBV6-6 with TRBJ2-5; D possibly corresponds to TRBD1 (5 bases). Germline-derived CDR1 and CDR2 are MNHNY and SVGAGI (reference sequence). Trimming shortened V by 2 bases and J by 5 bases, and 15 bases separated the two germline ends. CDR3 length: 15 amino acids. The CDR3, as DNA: TGTGCCAGCAGTTACGGAACAGGACGTTTGGAGACCCAGTACTTC. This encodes CASSYGTGRLETQYF.

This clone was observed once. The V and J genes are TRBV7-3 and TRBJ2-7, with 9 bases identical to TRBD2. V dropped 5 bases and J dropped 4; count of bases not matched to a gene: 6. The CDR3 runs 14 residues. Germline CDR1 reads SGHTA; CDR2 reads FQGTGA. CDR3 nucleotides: TGTGCCAGCAGCATAGCGGGAGAGGGGTACGAGCAGTACTTC. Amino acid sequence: CASSIAGEGYEQYF.

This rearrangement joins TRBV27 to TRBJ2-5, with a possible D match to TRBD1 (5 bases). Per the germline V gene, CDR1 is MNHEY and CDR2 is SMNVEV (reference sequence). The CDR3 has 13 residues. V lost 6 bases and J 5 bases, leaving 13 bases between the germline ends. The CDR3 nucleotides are TGTGCCAGCAGAGTAGGGGTTAGGGAGACCCAGTACTTC. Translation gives CASRVGVRETQYF.

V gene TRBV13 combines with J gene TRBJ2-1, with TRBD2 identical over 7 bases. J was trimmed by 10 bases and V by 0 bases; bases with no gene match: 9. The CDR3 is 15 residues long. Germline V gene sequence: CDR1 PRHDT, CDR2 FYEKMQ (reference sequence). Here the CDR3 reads CASSLGGRVTGEQFF. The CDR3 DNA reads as TGTGCCAGCAGCTTAGGTGGGAGGGTTACGGGGGAGCAGTTCTTC.